These T cell receptor beta chains were read from a single sample in a study of T-cell reconstitution after alpha-beta-depleted transplantation in children. TCRdb passed the PCR reads through MiXCR, listing each CDR3 protein once. Of about 160,000 distinct CDR3 sequences listed, 11% are singletons. The source material was PBMCs, sampled before TCRalphabeta/CD19-depleted stem cell transplant. The receptor set was obtained from a boy aged 2 to 10 with acute myeloid leukemia, due to receive a stem cell transplant. The CDR3 runs from the conserved cysteine through the conserved F or W. The order of the fields is D gene, J gene, V gene, clone size, CDR3 DNA, CDR3 protein. D genes are given only for firm matches. The size entry is marked missing in some rows and otherwise reads once, few, many or a size class.

>TRBD1|TRBJ1-4|TRBV29-1|many
TGCAGCGCTGGACAGGGTGGTAATGAAAAACTGTTTTTT
CSAGQGGNEKLFF
>TRBD1|TRBJ2-1|TRBV15|many
TGTGCCACCAGCAGAAGACAGGGGACCGCTAGGTATGAGAGTACTGAGCAGTTCTTC
CATSRRQGTARYESTEQFF
>NA|TRBJ2-3|TRBV7-2|many
TGTGCCAGTCATACGGGGACAGATACGCAGTATTTT
CASHTGTDTQYF
>TRBD2|TRBJ2-3|TRBV20-1|many
TGCAGTGCTAGCCTAGCGGGGCGGGGCACAGATACGCAGTATTTT
CSASLAGRGTDTQYF
>NA|TRBJ1-1|TRBV20-1|many
TGCAGTGCTAGAGGCGGGACATTT
CSARGGTF
>NA|TRBJ2-7|TRBV7-2|many
TGTGCCAGCAGCTTAGGGTATATGAGCGACGCCCCGGGAGAGCAGTACTTC
CASSLGYMSDAPGEQYF
>NA|TRBJ2-1|TRBV10-2|few
TGCGCCAGCAGTGAGTCAGGGGAGGGGGACTACAATGAGCAGTTCTTC
CASSESGEGDYNEQFF
>TRBD2|TRBJ2-5|TRBV6-1|many
TGTGCCAGCAGCCTCACTAGCGGGAGGAGTTCTGAGACCCAGTACTTC
CASSLTSGRSSETQYF
>TRBD1|TRBJ2-6|TRBV7-9|many
TGTGCCAGCAGCTTAACAGGGGAATCAGGGGCCAACGTCCTGACTTTC
CASSLTGESGANVLTF
>TRBD1|TRBJ1-2|TRBV27|many
TGTGCCAGCAGTTCCTCGGGACACCCAGGGGGTTATGGCTACACCTTC
CASSSSGHPGGYGYTF
>TRBD2|TRBJ2-7|TRBV15|many
TGTGCCACCAGCAGAGAGCCTAGCGGGAGTTACGAGCAGTACTTC
CATSREPSGSYEQYF
>NA|TRBJ1-2|TRBV27|many
TGTGCCAGCAGTTTAAGTTCAGGGAACTATGGCTACACCTTC
CASSLSSGNYGYTF
>NA|TRBJ2-1|TRBV5-5|many
TGTGCCAGCAGCTTCCCCAGGGGCAACGAGTTCTTC
CASSFPRGNEFF
>NA|TRBJ1-2|TRBV12-3/TRBV12-4|NA
TGTGCCAGCACTGCGGGTGACTATGGCTACACCTTC
CASTAGDYGYTF
>NA|TRBJ1-2|TRBV12-3/TRBV12-4|many
TGTGCCAGCAGTTTCTTCAACCAGCTCGGCTACACCTTC
CASSFFNQLGYTF
>NA|TRBJ1-2|TRBV10-2|NA
TGCGCCAGCAGTCAGAGGGTCTCCTATGGCTACACCTTC
CASSQRVSYGYTF
>TRBD2|TRBJ2-1|TRBV12-3/TRBV12-4|NA
TGTGCCAGCAGTATGACTAGCGGGAATGAGCAGTTCTTC
CASSMTSGNEQFF
>NA|TRBJ1-1|TRBV6-5|NA
TGTGCCAGCAGTTACTCAGGGTACGCGAACACTGAAGCTTTCTTT
CASSYSGYANTEAFF
>TRBD1|TRBJ2-7|TRBV7-9|many
TGTGCCAGCAGCTCCGGAACCGGGACAGGGAGTCTCTACGAGCAGTACTTC
CASSSGTGTGSLYEQYF
>NA|TRBJ2-7|TRBV27|many
TGTGCCAGCAGTTTAACTTTCAGCTCCTACGAGCAGTACTTC
CASSLTFSSYEQYF
>NA|TRBJ1-2|TRBV29-1|many
TGCAGCGTTGAAACCCGAAATTATGGCTACACCTTC
CSVETRNYGYTF
>TRBD1|TRBJ1-2|TRBV6-1|many
TGTGCCAGCAGAGACGGGACAGGGGGTTTAAGCTACACCTTC
CASRDGTGGLSYTF
>NA|TRBJ1-5|TRBV19|once
TGTGCCAGGCGATACCACCAGGGGTCCTGGCCCCAGCATTTT
CARRYHQGSWPQHF
>TRBD1|TRBJ2-6|TRBV18|few
TGTGCCAGCGACAGGGGGGTCAGCTCTGGGGCCAACGTCCTGACTTTC
CASDRGVSSGANVLTF
>NA|TRBJ2-3|TRBV20-1|many
TGCAGTGCTAGAGACACGAAAAATACGCAGTATTTT
CSARDTKNTQYF
>TRBD1|TRBJ2-7|TRBV12-3/TRBV12-4|many
TGTGCCAGCAGTTTGCAGGGGGCGGGCGAGCAGTACTTC
CASSLQGAGEQYF
>TRBD1|TRBJ1-2|TRBV20-1|many
TGCAGTGCTAATACGGCGCAGGGGGAAACTAACTATGGCTACACCTTC
CSANTAQGETNYGYTF
>TRBD1|TRBJ1-6|TRBV5-5|many
TGTGCCAGCACCACAGGGGGTGGCTCACCCCTCCACTTT
CASTTGGGSPLHF
>NA|TRBJ2-1|TRBV18|many
TGTGCCAGCTCACCACCGGAGGGACCAAGATACAATGAGCAGTTCTTC
CASSPPEGPRYNEQFF
>NA|TRBJ2-7|TRBV30|many
TGTGCCTGGAGTGGCGGGAATACCTACGAGCAGTACTTC
CAWSGGNTYEQYF
>NA|TRBJ1-5|TRBV7-6|few
TGTGCCAGCAGCCACCCAGCGGGATCCTGTAGCAATCAGCCCCAGCATTTT
CASSHPAGSCSNQPQHF
>TRBD1|TRBJ2-1|TRBV24-1|many
TGTGCCACCAGTGAGCACAGGGGAGACAACAATGAGCAGTTCTTC
CATSEHRGDNNEQFF
>NA|TRBJ2-3|TRBV29-1|many
TGCAGCGTTGATAGTTTTTGGGGTCAAGGAGATACGCAGTATTTT
CSVDSFWGQGDTQYF
>NA|TRBJ1-2|TRBV7-9|many
TGTGCCAGCAGCTTAGAAGATGCGGGGGTCTATGGCTACACCTTC
CASSLEDAGVYGYTF
>TRBD2|TRBJ2-1|TRBV28|many
TGTGCCAGCAGTTCGACTAGCGGGGGAAACAATGAGCAGTTCTTC
CASSSTSGGNNEQFF
>NA|TRBJ1-2|TRBV20-1|many
TGCAGTGCTGGTTTGGGGCAGGATGGCTACACCTTC
CSAGLGQDGYTF
>TRBD1|TRBJ1-2|TRBV6-2/TRBV6-3|once
TGTGCCAGCAGCGAGGACAGGGTCAACTATGGCTACACCTTC
CASSEDRVNYGYTF
>NA|TRBJ2-2|TRBV7-3|many
TGTGCCAGCAGCTCCTCGGCTGGCGGGACCGGGGAGCTGTTTTTT
CASSSSAGGTGELFF
>NA|TRBJ2-7|TRBV5-1|many
TGCGCCAGCAGACCTGAAGCGGCAAGCTCCTACGAGCAGTACTTC
CASRPEAASSYEQYF
>TRBD2|TRBJ2-3|TRBV11-3|NA
TGTGCCAGCAGCTCCCTAGCGGGAAATTTCCCAGATACGCAGTATTTT
CASSSLAGNFPDTQYF
>TRBD1|TRBJ2-7|TRBV6-1|NA
TGTGCCAGCAGTGAATTCGGGACAGGTGGATCCTACGAGCAGTACTTC
CASSEFGTGGSYEQYF
>TRBD1|TRBJ2-1|TRBV10-3|many
TGTGCCATCAGTGAGTCACGGGACAGGGGTTACACTGAGCAGTTCTTC
CAISESRDRGYTEQFF